This T cell receptor beta chain was identified in a study of beta chain features in type 1 diabetes. Study-wide context: Patients and healthy donors were similar in age, gender and cell yields. Findings and limits, study-wide: Whatever favoring of shorter templates PCR might show would apply equally to patients and controls. TCRB CDR3s were moderately but significantly shorter in Type 1 diabetes patients in all four CD4+ subsets.

This clone has just a few counts. What it recognizes is unknown. Between the trimmed V and J ends, which lost 0 bases and 2 bases, there was a span of 6 bases. This CDR3 is 14 amino acids long. Germline CDR1 SGDLS, CDR2 YYNGEE. Since all of the isolated RNA was reverse transcribed, expressed TCRB transcripts were what got sequenced. Approximately 3.6 million reads per sample on average were obtained from naive, central memory and regulatory T cell samples. Generated by immunoSEQ multiplex PCR, the TCRdb table keeps only in-frame clones and is missing some. Altogether fewer than 200,000 clones are present, over 7.5% being singletons, with the ten largest covering approximately 0.65%.

Sequencing was done on a sample of central memory CD4+ T cells from blood. The chain employs TRBV9 and TRBJ2-1, with D hard to call. The receptor comes from a man between 18 and 29 years old in good health. The CDR3 nucleotides read TGTGCCAGCAGCGTAGGACTCCCCTACAATGAGCAGTTCTTC. This codes for CASSVGLPYNEQFF.